Below are 22 T cell receptor beta chains sequenced from a single sample in a study of identical twins. MiXCR, run by TCRdb on the 5' RACE reads, gives a single entry per CDR3 protein. The sample lists hundreds of thousands of distinct CDR3 sequences, around a tenth occurring once. The sample taken for sequencing was memory (CD45RO+) T cells sorted from blood. The receptors were sampled from a woman younger than 30 in good health.

This clonotype appeared a few times. The chain employs TRBV14 and TRBJ1-1, with no clear D. This CDR3 comprises 13 residues. Germline V gene lookup returns CDR1 SGHDN and CDR2 FVKESK. Trimming removed 1 base at V and 5 bases at J, with 8 bases between. CDR3 sequence: CASSQALRTEAFF. DNA of the CDR3: TGTGCCAGCAGCCAAGCTCTCAGAACTGAAGCTTTCTTT.

This clonotype was observed many times. The chain links TRBV5-1 to TRBJ2-7; D is ambiguous. In germline, CDR1 is SGHRS, CDR2 YFSETQ. The V end lost 1 base, the J end lost 0 bases, and 5 bases lay between the germline ends. The CDR3 extends over 13 amino acids. CDR3 in DNA: TGCGCCAGCAGCTTGCCCGACTCCTACGAGCAGTACTTC. Protein product: CASSLPDSYEQYF.

This clonotype was seen ten or more times. The rearrangement links TRBV3-1 to TRBJ2-1; no clear D. The CDR3 spans 18 residues. CDR1 and CDR2 from the germline V gene are LGHDT and YNNKEL (reference sequence). V gave up 5 bases and J gave up 1 base, with 21 bases separating them. CDR3 DNA sequence: TGTGCCAGCAGCAATATGTCCCCTTTGCGGTTATCCTACAATGAGCAGTTCTTC. Translating gives CASSNMSPLRLSYNEQFF.

This clonotype was recorded a few times. The V and J genes are TRBV7-3 and TRBJ2-3; 15 bases fit TRBD2. This CDR3 contains 18 residues. The V gene's germline CDR1 is SGHTA and CDR2 FQGTGA. Trimming removed 5 bases from V and 0 bases from J; junction bases left unmatched: 6. CDR3 nucleotide sequence: TGTGCCAGCAGCCAAGGACTAGCGGGGGGGACTAGCACAGATACGCAGTATTTT. The encoded protein is CASSQGLAGGTSTDTQYF.

Ten or more counts support this clonotype. The V and J genes are TRBV2 and TRBJ2-2; TRBD1 agrees at 11 bases. There are 17 residues in the CDR3. CDR1 is SNHLY, CDR2 FYNNEI, per germline. V dropped 5 bases and J dropped 6; count of bases not matched to a gene: 11. DNA of the CDR3: TGTGCCAGCAGTCAAGAGGACAGGGGGCTTTTCCCCGGGGAGCTGTTTTTT. Protein: CASSQEDRGLFPGELFF.

This chain joins TRBV12-3 or TRBV12-4 and TRBJ1-2; no clear D. V lost 1 base and J 7 bases, leaving 10 bases between the germline ends. The CDR3 sequence is 13 residues long. Here the CDR3 DNA reads TGTGCCAGCAGTTTAGAGACGGCTTTTGGCTACACCTTC. This gives the protein CASSLETAFGYTF.

V is TRBV3-1 and J is TRBJ1-2; D is perhaps TRBD1 (6 bases). Germline CDR1 is LGHDT and CDR2 is YNNKEL (reference sequence). Between the trimmed V and J ends, which lost 0 bases and 7 bases, there was a span of 12 bases. CDR3 length: 14 amino acids. The CDR3 protein is CASSQDPGTFGYTF. In nucleotides, the CDR3 is TGTGCCAGCAGCCAAGACCCCGGGACATTTGGCTACACCTTC.

This clonotype was counted only a few times. This chain uses TRBV10-3 with TRBJ2-7; a possible D gene is TRBD1 (6 bases). CDR1 is ENHRY, CDR2 SYGVKD, per germline. The CDR3 is 14 residues long. V shed 10 bases and J shed 7 bases, with 23 bases lying between them. The CDR3 nucleotides are TGTGCCACCGCTTTGACAGGCTTGGGGGTAGAGCAGTACTTC. It encodes CATALTGLGVEQYF.

The rearrangement links TRBV10-3 to TRBJ2-1, with D uncertain. The CDR3 is made up of 12 amino acids. V was trimmed by 0 bases and J by 7 bases, leaving 4 bases between them. Germline V gives CDR1 ENHRY, CDR2 SYGVKD. CDR3 sequence (DNA): TGTGCCATCAGTGAGTCCAGGAATGAGCAGTTCTTC. Its protein is CAISESRNEQFF.

The V gene is TRBV5-6, the J gene TRBJ2-5, with D unresolved. CDR1 SGHDT and CDR2 YYEEEE come from the germline V gene. V shed 0 bases and J shed 1 base, with 7 bases lying between them. CDR3 size: 14 residues. The CDR3 loop is CASSLGAGQETQYF. The CDR3 DNA reads as TGTGCCAGCAGCTTGGGAGCCGGCCAAGAGACCCAGTACTTC.

This clonotype has just a few counts. The rearrangement joins TRBV29-1 to TRBJ1-2, with D perhaps matching TRBD1 (5 bases). This CDR3 region has 12 residues. From germline, CDR1 is SQVTM and CDR2 ANQGSEA. Trimming took off 6 bases at V and 10 bases at J, with 18 bases between the two ends. CDR3 in amino acids: CSVGRENGHYTF. DNA for the CDR3: TGCAGCGTGGGTCGGGAGAACGGACACTACACCTTC.

V is TRBV15 and J is TRBJ2-2; possible D gene TRBD2, 6 bases. The CDR3 extends over 15 amino acids. V dropped 0 bases and J dropped 4 bases, with 9 bases sitting between them. Germline V CDR1 and CDR2: LNHNV, YYDKDF (reference sequence). CDR3 DNA sequence: TGTGCCACCAGCAGAGATCGGGGACTCACCGGGGAGCTGTTTTTT. The encoded protein is CATSRDRGLTGELFF.

This clonotype was seen only a few times. This chain joins TRBV5-1 and TRBJ1-4; TRBD1 aligns across 8 bases. The CDR3 consists of 16 residues. Germline V gene sequence: CDR1 SGHRS, CDR2 YFSETQ. J lost 0 bases, V lost 5 bases, and 6 bases had no gene match. The DNA of the CDR3 is TGCGCCAGCAGTTCCGGGACAGGTACAACTAATGAAAAACTGTTTTTT. Its translation is CASSSGTGTTNEKLFF.

V is TRBV5-6 and J is TRBJ1-1; D remains ambiguous. This CDR3 has 15 residues. Trimming removed 0 bases at V and 1 base at J, with 10 bases between. Germline V gives CDR1 SGHDT, CDR2 YYEEEE. The CDR3 nucleotides read TGTGCCAGCAGCTTGGTCGCCTTGGCGAACACTGAAGCTTTCTTT. Protein: CASSLVALANTEAFF.

J is TRBJ1-5 and V is TRBV20-1; D gene ambiguous. The ends were cut back, 6 bases at V and 4 bases at J, with 10 bases in the middle. The germline gives CDR1 DFQATT, CDR2 SNEGSKA (reference sequence). The CDR3 has 12 residues. The CDR3, as DNA: TGCAGTGCCGTCCCGGGGAATCAGCCCCAGCATTTT. Amino acids: CSAVPGNQPQHF.

This clonotype has just a few counts. The V and J genes are TRBV7-7 and TRBJ2-1; the D call may be TRBD1 or TRBD2 (5 bases each). This CDR3 spans 13 amino acids. V was pared by 5 bases and J by 5 bases, with 10 bases between. CDR1 is SSHAT and CDR2 is FNYEAQ in the germline V gene (reference sequence). The CDR3 region is CASSQGRDNEQFF. The CDR3 nucleotides read TGTGCCAGCAGCCAGGGACGCGACAATGAGCAGTTCTTC.

This clonotype was seen many times. This sequence joins TRBV7-9 and TRBJ1-6; D gene uncertain. The CDR3 sequence is 12 residues long. Per germline, CDR1 SEHNR and CDR2 FQNEAQ (reference sequence). Trimming pared 3 bases from V and 14 bases from J, leaving 11 bases between. The CDR3 reads CASSFEGRTLHF. In DNA form, the CDR3 reads TGTGCCAGCAGCTTCGAGGGCAGAACCCTCCACTTT. The full variable domain, completed using reference TRBV7-9 and TRBJ1-6, is DTGVSQNPRHKITKRGQNVTFRCDPISEHNRLYWYRQTLGQGPEFLTYFQNEAQLEKSRLLSDRFSAERPKGSFSTLEIQRTEQGDSAMYLCASSFEGRTLHFGNGTRLTVT.

The table lists this clonotype with a few counts. The chain recombines TRBV6-5 with TRBJ2-7; 7 bases fit TRBD2. CDR3 length: 14 amino acids. Looked up from germline, CDR1 is MNHEY and CDR2 is SVGAGI. Trimming at V came to 2 bases and at J to 4 bases, leaving 5 bases not matched to a gene. The CDR3 sequence is CASSYGGVGYEQYF. CDR3 in DNA: TGTGCCAGCAGTTACGGGGGGGTCGGTTACGAGCAGTACTTC.

This clonotype was detected ten times or more. V gene TRBV5-6 combines with J gene TRBJ2-5; no clear D. The germline CDR1 and CDR2 sequences are SGHDT and YYEEEE. The CDR3 has 16 amino acids. V lost 0 bases and J 5 bases, leaving 17 bases between the germline ends. DNA of the CDR3: TGTGCCAGCAGCTTGGGCCCCGGGCTCGTTGTGGAGACCCAGTACTTC. Translating gives CASSLGPGLVVETQYF.

V and J are TRBV5-6 and TRBJ2-1; TRBD1 aligns across 7 bases. Trimming removed 2 bases from V and 6 bases from J; junction bases left unmatched: 2. CDR1 SGHDT and CDR2 YYEEEE come from the germline V gene. This CDR3 has 13 residues. CDR3 nucleotides: TGTGCCAGCAGCTTCCAGGGGGTCAATGAGCAGTTCTTC. Its protein is CASSFQGVNEQFF. Full variable domain (remainder filled in from reference TRBV5-6 and TRBJ2-1): DAGVTQSPTHLIKTRGQQVTLRCSPKSGHDTVSWYQQALGQGPQFIFQYYEEEERQRGNFPDRFSGHQFPNYSSELNVNALLLGDSALYLCASSFQGVNEQFFGPGTRLTVL.

The table lists this clonotype with many counts. The chain is built from TRBV29-1 and TRBJ2-3, with D uncertain. Germline values: CDR1 SQVTM, CDR2 ANQGSEA. The V and J ends lost 4 bases and 3 bases respectively, with 17 bases between them. The CDR3 totals 15 residues. CDR3 in DNA: TGCAGCGTTGCACCCAACCGTCGTGTTACAGATACGCAGTATTTT. Amino acids: CSVAPNRRVTDTQYF.

This clonotype has just a few counts. The V and J genes are TRBV28 and TRBJ2-3; D may be TRBD2 (5 bases). Germline V CDR1 and CDR2: MDHEN, SYDVKM. The CDR3 sequence is 14 residues long. The ends were cut back, 5 bases at V and 5 bases at J, with 14 bases in the middle. The chain's CDR3 is CASSLVRSGDTQYF. The CDR3 bases are TGTGCCAGCAGTCTCGTCAGGAGCGGAGATACGCAGTATTTT.